This TCR beta chain was found in a study of radiotherapy plus CTLA-4 blockade in lung cancer. Libraries were prepared by immunoSEQ multiplex PCR; TCRdb keeps only in-frame clonotypes and omits some of them. The sample holds some 25,000 clones, around 71% seen once. As to this clone: Its antigen is still unknown.

The CDR3 loop spans 15 amino acids. Germline assignment: CDR1 SNHLY and CDR2 FYNNEI. V lost 2 bases to trimming and J lost 0 bases, with 11 bases between them. Study-wide results and limits: The best prediction of response reportedly came from early blood T cell clone dynamics, with interferon-beta.

The rearrangement uses TRBV2 and TRBJ2-7; possibly TRBD2 for D (5 bases). The clonotype was recovered from a human donor with non-small cell lung cancer whose response to radiotherapy plus ipilimumab could not be evaluated. Sample: peripheral blood, taken from a patient treated with radiotherapy plus ipilimumab. The CDR3 loop is CASSESRRSSYEQYF. CDR3 nucleotide sequence: TGTGCCAGCAGTGAAAGTAGGAGGAGCTCCTACGAGCAGTACTTC.